What follows are 28 T cell receptor beta chains derived from one specimen sequenced in a study of tumor-infiltrating lymphocytes in primary liver carcinoma (dated by TCRdb to the late 2010s). Sequencing was carried out with an Illumina HiSeq 2500. Starting from 500 to 600 ng total RNA, TCRbeta-specific cDNA was produced by reverse transcription with a constant-region primer and ProtoScript II reverse transcriptase. TCRbeta libraries were built with three nested multiplex PCR rounds, a slightly modified ARM-PCR procedure. Multiplex TRBV1-TRBV30 forward primers and a Cbeta reverse primer were used in the first two PCR rounds, each of which was run for around 10 cycles. Clones were called with MiXCR by TCRdb after fastp trimmed the public reads at Q25, and only in-frame beta chains were retained. Each entry is one CDR3 protein sequence, shown with its most common DNA and genes. For this sample there are roughly 40,000 distinct CDR3 sequences; around 75% appear just once. The ten largest clones capture around 41% of the sample.

Without any cell sorting, total RNA and DNA were extracted together from around 20-30 mg of bulk tissue using the AllPrep DNA/RNA mini kit. Sequencing input: tumor-adjacent normal liver tissue. Receptor source: a woman aged 25-40 years with primary liver carcinoma and hepatitis B virus infection.

There are many counts of this clonotype. V gene TRBV7-9 combines with J gene TRBJ2-1; D unclear. The CDR3 has 13 amino acids. Trimming pared 3 bases from V and 14 bases from J, leaving 17 bases between. CDR1 SEHNR and CDR2 FQNEAQ come from the germline V gene (reference sequence). CDR3: CASSFPLGEWEFF. Written as DNA, the CDR3 is TGTGCCAGCAGCTTCCCGTTGGGTGAATGGGAGTTCTTC. Variable domain in full (rest from reference TRBV7-9 and TRBJ2-1): DTGVSQNPRHKITKRGQNVTFRCDPISEHNRLYWYRQTLGQGPEFLTYFQNEAQLEKSRLLSDRFSAERPKGSFSTLEIQRTEQGDSAMYLCASSFPLGEWEFFGPGTRLTVL.

Details on this clonotype: One end of the junction fails to match germline, which may point to a read error. The chain carries TRBV5-6 and TRBJ2-6, with a weak D call TRBD1 (6 bases). From germline, CDR1 is SGHDT and CDR2 YYEEEE. The CDR3 extends over 16 amino acids. The CDR3 nucleotides read TGTACCAGTAGCTTGGCTCCAGGGGCTGGGGCCAACGTCCTGACTTTC. It translates to CTSSLAPGAGANVLTF.

Notes on this clonotype: Its ends do not fully match the called genes, so a read error is possible. The chain employs TRBV11-2 and TRBJ1-1; D gene uncertain. The CDR3 has 14 residues. CDR1 and CDR2 (germline): SGHAT, FQNNGV. CDR3 loop: CASSLDRGRTGAFF. CDR3 DNA: TGTGCCAGCAGCTTAGATCGAGGTCGGACTGGAGCTTTCTTT.

Of note for this clonotype: The conserved final phenylalanine or tryptophan is absent from the CDR3, which likely points to a read error. The DNA is left out, because the CDR3 cannot be placed on it with certainty; the CDR3 is given as TCRdb lists it. The chain employs TRBV10-3 and TRBJ1-2; the D call of TRBD1 is as the table states it, not checked on the DNA. The CDR3 sequence runs 13 residues, both termini included. Looked up from germline, CDR1 is ENHRY and CDR2 is SYGVKD. CDR3 residues: CAISVGAVFGYSL.

With respect to this clonotype: One end of the junction does not line up with germline, which may come from a read error. The chain combines TRBV7-9 with TRBJ1-4; the D is unclear. Germline CDR1 is SEHNR and CDR2 is FQNEAQ (reference sequence). The length of the CDR3 is 15 residues. The CDR3 is CVSSSAGIFDEKLFF. CDR3 bases: TGTGTCAGCAGCTCGGCGGGGATATTCGATGAAAAACTGTTTTTT.

A word on this clonotype: Germline and junction disagree at one end, which may indicate a read error. This chain connects TRBV29-1 to TRBJ2-5, with 8 positions matching TRBD2. The CDR3 sequence is 13 residues long. Germline CDR1 reads SQVTM; CDR2 reads ANQGSEA. As DNA, the CDR3 is TGCATCGTTGAAATCGGGGGGGCAGAGACCCTGTACTTC. Its protein product is CIVEIGGAETLYF.

On this clonotype itself: This CDR3 is missing its conserved last phenylalanine or tryptophan, likely due to a read error. The genes are TRBV5-1 and TRBJ2-1; D may match TRBD1 or TRBD2 (6 bases each). CDR1 is SGHRS and CDR2 is YFSETQ in the germline V gene. The CDR3 runs to 12 residues. The CDR3 loop reads CVSRLGGSEQFL. As DNA, the CDR3 is TGCGTCAGCAGACTAGGGGGGAGTGAGCAGTTCCTC.

Remarks on this clonotype: One end of the junction fails to match germline, which may point to a read error. This chain links TRBV13 with TRBJ2-5; D gene ambiguous. The CDR3 contains 11 residues. Germline V gene sequence: CDR1 PRHDT, CDR2 FYEKMQ (reference sequence). The CDR3 DNA is TGTGCCACCAGCCTCCAAGAGACCCAGTACTTC. Encoded protein: CATSLQETQYF.

Concerning this clonotype: One end of the junction does not line up with germline, which may come from a read error. J is TRBJ2-2 and V is TRBV30; TRBD2 matches at 10 bases. There are 16 residues in the CDR3. Germline V lookup: CDR1 GTSNPN, CDR2 SVGIG (reference sequence). The CDR3 bases are TGTGCCCGGAGCTGGTTAGCGGGAGGAAACACCGGGGAGCTGTTTTTT. Residues: CARSWLAGGNTGELFF. The full variable domain, rest sourced from reference TRBV30 and TRBJ2-2, is SQTIHQWPATLVQPVGSPLSLECTVEGTSNPNLYWYRQAAGRGLQLLFYSVGIGQISSEVPQNLSASRPQDRQFILSSKKLLLSDSGFYLCARSWLAGGNTGELFFGEGSRLTVL.

The chain combines TRBV6-6 with TRBJ1-1; a possible D gene is TRBD1 (6 bases). V was pared by 4 bases and J by 7 bases, with 13 bases between. Germline-derived CDR1 and CDR2 are MNHNY and SVGAGI (reference sequence). The length of the CDR3 is 13 residues. DNA for the CDR3: TGTGCCAGCAGTTTTGGGGAGGACAGTGAAGCTTTCTTT. Residues: CASSFGEDSEAFF.

V usage is TRBV6-2 or TRBV6-3 and J usage is TRBJ2-1; TRBD2 agrees at 8 bases. Germline CDR1 is MNHEY and CDR2 is SVGEGT. This CDR3 spans 16 amino acids. CDR3 in amino acids: CTISTPLVAGKNEQFF. CDR3 bases: TGTACCATCAGCACCCCTTTGGTAGCGGGAAAGAATGAGCAGTTCTTC.

The table lists this clonotype with a few counts. The chain uses TRBV12-3 or TRBV12-4 and TRBJ1-2, with 9 bases identical to TRBD1. The ends lost 10 bases at V and 7 bases at J; junction bases unmatched: 13. The CDR3 is 14 residues long. CDR3 protein: CAIIMRQGEGGYTF. In DNA form, the CDR3 reads TGTGCCATCATTATGCGACAGGGGGAAGGTGGCTACACCTTC.

The rearrangement uses TRBV29-1 and TRBJ2-2; 11 positions match TRBD2. Germline assignment: CDR1 SQVTM and CDR2 ANQGSEA. This CDR3 comprises 18 residues. With V trimmed by 3 bases and J by 4 bases, 13 bases remained unmatched. Here the CDR3 reads CSVDEGTSGVDGTGELFF. CDR3 DNA: TGCAGCGTTGACGAGGGGACTAGCGGAGTCGACGGCACCGGGGAGCTGTTTTTT.

On this clonotype: An end of the junction does not agree with germline; a read error may underlie this. The chain employs TRBV4-2 and TRBJ2-6; 11 bases agree with TRBD1. CDR1 is LGHNA, CDR2 YNFKEQ, per germline. The CDR3 is 18 amino acids. CDR3 protein: CPSNARTGGPVEANVLTF. CDR3 coding DNA: TGTCCCAGCAACGCAAGGACAGGGGGCCCCGTAGAGGCCAACGTCCTGACTTTC.

Comments on this clonotype: An end of the junction does not agree with germline; a read error may underlie this. The gene calls are TRBV4-2 and TRBJ2-1, with 7 bases matching TRBD2. This CDR3 spans 17 amino acids. The V gene's germline CDR1 is LGHNA and CDR2 YNFKEQ. The CDR3 nucleotides read TGCGCCAGCAGCCACCATATTGCGGGAGTGTCCAGAGGTGAGCAGTTCTTC. It yields the protein CASSHHIAGVSRGEQFF.

A note on this clonotype: Compared with germline, one end of the junction differs, possibly owing to a read error. The rearrangement joins TRBV6-1 to TRBJ2-3; 8 nucleotides match TRBD1. In germline, CDR1 is MNHNS, CDR2 SASEGT. The CDR3 sequence is 16 residues long. The CDR3 bases are TGTGCCAGCAGTGCCCGATCCCAGGACAGGGCAGATACGCAGTATTTC. Translated, it gives CASSARSQDRADTQYF.

This clonotype was counted a few times. The conserved phenylalanine or tryptophan normally closing the CDR3 is absent here, so this likely arose from a read error. V and J are TRBV6-5 and TRBJ2-3, with D unclear. The CDR3 is made up of 14 amino acids. Germline CDR1 MNHEY, CDR2 SVGAGI. The germline V and J ends were trimmed by 2 bases and 0 bases, with 6 bases remaining between them. As DNA, the CDR3 is TGTGCCAGCAGTTACGCTGGGAGCACAGATACGCAGTATCTT. Translation gives CASSYAGSTDTQYL.

In regard to this clonotype: Sequence at one end of the junction differs from germline and may be a read error. V usage is TRBV5-1 and J usage is TRBJ2-2, with D tentatively TRBD1 (6 bases). The CDR3 spans 17 residues. Germline CDR1 and CDR2: SGHRS and YFSETQ. The DNA of the CDR3 is TGCGCCAGCAGCTTGGGGCACAGGGACAAGAACACCGGGGAGCTGTCCTTT. Protein product: CASSLGHRDKNTGELSF.

A remark on this clonotype: No conserved phenylalanine or tryptophan is present at the end of the CDR3, so a read error is the likely explanation. The DNA is left out, because the CDR3 cannot be placed on it with certainty; the CDR3 is given as TCRdb lists it. The chain couples TRBV11-2 to TRBJ2-7. CDR1 SGHAT and CDR2 FQNNGV come from the germline V gene. The CDR3 totals 12 residues, both ends included. The CDR3 reads CASSIGVPNLYL.

The gene calls are TRBV29-1 and TRBJ1-1; D is unresolved. The germline V gene has CDR1 SQVTM and CDR2 ANQGSEA. This CDR3 contains 13 residues. CDR3 amino acids: CRALAQMNTEAFF. The CDR3 bases are TGCAGGGCTCTAGCACAGATGAACACTGAAGCTTTCTTT.

As concerns this clonotype: A read error may produce the germline difference seen at one junction end. The genes are TRBV29-1 and TRBJ2-7; D is undetermined. Per germline, CDR1 SQVTM and CDR2 ANQGSEA. The CDR3 contains 15 residues. CDR3 bases: TGCAGCACCACTGGGGAAGATAAGCATTACTACAAGCAGTACTTC. Translating gives CSTTGEDKHYYKQYF.

Remarks on this clonotype: A read error is likely, as this CDR3 ends without the conserved phenylalanine or tryptophan. The DNA is omitted, as the CDR3 cannot be located on it reliably, and the CDR3 follows TCRdb's listing. The gene calls are TRBV7-9 and TRBJ2-5. The CDR3 comprises 14 residues, both ends counted. Germline CDR1 is SEHNR and CDR2 is FQNEAQ (reference sequence). The CDR3 spells CASSLSGGQETQNL.

A word on this clonotype: Because the CDR3 is missing its conserved closing phenylalanine or tryptophan, this is likely a read error. The limits of the CDR3 on the DNA are not certain, so only TCRdb's listed CDR3 is given. The rearrangement uses TRBV11-2 and TRBJ2-2; the listed D gene, TRBD2, was not tested against the DNA. The CDR3 contains 16 residues when both ends are counted. In germline, CDR1 is SGHAT, CDR2 FQNNGV. The CDR3 here is CASSSTRSGRCGELLS.

This clonotype was detected only once. Germline is not matched at one junction end, which may reflect a read error. The chain has TRBV6-5 and TRBJ2-6; D is perhaps TRBD1 or TRBD2 (5 bases each). The CDR3 has 17 residues. Germline assignment: CDR1 MNHEY and CDR2 SVGAGI. CDR3 bases: TGTGCCAGCAGTTACATCCAGTCTAGCTCTGGGGCCAACGTCCTGAGTTTC. Its protein is CASSYIQSSSGANVLSF.

The rearrangement links TRBV2 to TRBJ2-7, with a tentative D call TRBD1 (5 bases). The CDR3 spans 12 residues. Trimming took 7 bases from V and 6 from J, leaving 13 bases between them. CDR1 and CDR2 from the germline V gene are SNHLY and FYNNEI. The CDR3, as DNA: TGTGCCAGCATGGCAGGGTGGGGCGAGCAGTACTTC. Residues: CASMAGWGEQYF.

Relative to its sample, this clonotype is medium-sized. The V call is TRBV11-2, the J call TRBJ2-3; D is perhaps TRBD2 (5 bases). Germline V gene lookup returns CDR1 SGHAT and CDR2 FQNNGV. V gave up 3 bases and J gave up 1 base, with 8 bases separating them. The CDR3 runs to 14 residues. The CDR3 DNA is TGTGCCAGCAGCTTCAGGCGGGGCACAGATACGCAGTATTTT. Encoded protein: CASSFRRGTDTQYF.

Here the CDR3 DNA reads TGCGCCAGCAATCACACAGAGTTGGTCATTGAGCAGTTCTTC. It yields the protein CASNHTELVIEQFF. The chain uses TRBV4-3 and TRBJ2-1, with D uncertain. The CDR3 has 14 amino acids. V shed 7 bases and J shed 9 bases, with 19 bases lying between them. Germline lookup yields CDR1 LGHNA and CDR2 YSLEER.

The chain combines TRBV30 with TRBJ1-1; perhaps TRBD1 as D (5 bases). CDR1 is GTSNPN, CDR2 SVGIG, per germline (reference sequence). The CDR3 totals 13 residues. The ends were cut back, 5 bases at V and 10 bases at J, with 20 bases in the middle. The CDR3 region is CAWSRGGRAGAFF. CDR3 coding DNA: TGTGCCTGGTCCCGTGGGGGTAGGGCTGGAGCTTTCTTT.